Listed below are T cell receptor beta chains from one sample, sequenced in a study of blood T cell repertoires in COVID-19. TCRdb's table, derived via immunoSEQ multiplex PCR, lists solely in-frame clones and lacks some. Of fewer than 400,000 clones in the sample, roughly nine tenths were seen once. The sample consisted of PBMCs or T cells enriched from blood (not recorded which). These receptors all stem from a woman aged 30 to 39 who had been exposed to COVID-19. Each CDR3 is given with its conserved first and last residue.

>TRBJ1-5|TRBV6-5
CASRSGQLSQPQHF
>TRBJ1-2|TRBV6-5
CASRTRVRVNYGYTF
>TRBJ1-4|TRBV29-1
CSVALWGQQIEKLFF
>TRBJ2-2|TRBV5-4
CASSLLGVRANTGELFF
>TRBJ1-2|TRBV6-5
CASSYSTGGNYGYTF
>TRBJ2-5|TRBV27
CASSFISGGPTQYF
>TRBJ2-1|TRBV5-6
CASSLWAGADEQFF
>TRBJ1-1|TRBV19
CARGDRGNTEAFF
>TRBJ1-3|TRBV7-5
CARTWGRAGNTIYF
>TRBJ1-1|TRBV5-8
CASSRDRNYQAFF
>TRBJ2-4|TRBV7-9
CASSLYRTGGEGIQYF
>TRBJ1-5|TRBV18
CASSLRQGQQPQHF
>TRBJ2-6|TRBV15
CATSRAGVSGANVLTF
>TRBJ1-4|TRBV6-5
CASSYRGGEKLFF
>TRBJ2-7|TRBV24-1
CATSPTTAGAGQYF
>TRBJ2-2|TRBV9
CASSAPGRGNTGELFF
>TRBJ2-7|TRBV6-5
CASSSLGSGELEQYF
>TRBJ1-3|TRBV7-9
CASSPPGGTSGNTIYF
>TRBJ2-6|TRBV19
CASSGSSGANVLTF
>TRBJ2-7|TRBV29-1
CSVEDGTRAYEQYF
>TRBJ2-7|TRBV4-2
CASSQDGTSGGALHEQYF
>TRBJ2-3|TRBV9
CASSVSLDSYSRGTQYF
>TRBJ2-5|TRBV5-1
CASSFGLAGEETQYF
>TRBJ2-7|TRBV7-2
CASTPATSGSLEQYF
>TRBJ1-4|TRBV7-2
CASSLERRKLFF
>TRBJ1-2|TRBV7-9
CASSTGQGRNYGYTF
>TRBJ2-7|TRBV2
CAIQGFSYEQYF
>TRBJ1-6|TRBV5-4
CASSLEGVYNSPLHF
>TRBJ2-7|TRBV4-1
CASRGLGEQYF
>TRBJ1-2|TRBV9
CASSAAGDRVPGYTF
>TRBJ1-5|TRBV19
CASSINVNTGGQPQHF
>TRBJ1-5|TRBV3-1/TRBV3-2
CASSQGARPQHF